This TCR beta chain was recovered during a study of vaccination effects on CD4 cells after COVID-19. Study-wide points: At late timepoints after vaccination, vaccine- and infection-induced clones shrank markedly.

Generated by immunoSEQ multiplex PCR, the TCRdb table keeps only in-frame clones and is missing some. The top ten hold 8.5% to 10% of the sample, which has 13,000 to 15,000 clones, approximately 68% seen once. The CDR3 runs to 15 residues. ViraFEST assay sequencing came after antigen-specific CD4+ T cells were expanded with viral peptide pools. Culture lasted roughly 9 days before CD4+ T cell isolation. Vaccination of participants consisted of two doses of either the BNT162b2 or mRNA-1273 vaccine. Vaccine recipients, nucleocapsid antibody negative, had no prior SARS-CoV-2 infection. Worth noting for this clone: Its antigen is unknown.

The rearrangement links TRBV21-1 to TRBJ1-1. TRBV21-1 is a pseudogene locus. This sequence was found in a human donor who received a COVID-19 vaccine. The sequences come from CD4+ T cells from PBMCs cultured with SARS-CoV-2 spike peptides, collected after COVID-19 vaccination. CDR3 coding DNA: TGTGCCAGCAGCAAAGAGTGGAGGGTGAGTACTGAAGCTTTCTTT. Its protein product is CASSKEWRVSTEAFF.